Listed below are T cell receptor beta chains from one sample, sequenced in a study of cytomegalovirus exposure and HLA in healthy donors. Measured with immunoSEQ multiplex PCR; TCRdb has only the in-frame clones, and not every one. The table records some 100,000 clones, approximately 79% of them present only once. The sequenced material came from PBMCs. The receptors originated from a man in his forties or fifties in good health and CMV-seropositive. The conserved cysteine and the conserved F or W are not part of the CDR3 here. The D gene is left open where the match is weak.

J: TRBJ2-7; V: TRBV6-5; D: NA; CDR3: ASSGDSYEQY
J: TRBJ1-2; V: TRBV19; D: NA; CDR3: ASSGPQGGNYGYT
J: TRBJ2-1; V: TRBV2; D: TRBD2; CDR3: ASTRGGGSYNEQF
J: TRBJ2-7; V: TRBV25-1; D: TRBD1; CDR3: ASSESRDRGTYEQY
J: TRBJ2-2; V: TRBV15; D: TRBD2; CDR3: ATSVGLAGGPDTGELF
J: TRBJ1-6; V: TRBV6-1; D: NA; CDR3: ASSEPYRIRTPLH
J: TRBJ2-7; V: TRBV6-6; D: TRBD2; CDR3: ASSRRLATYEQY
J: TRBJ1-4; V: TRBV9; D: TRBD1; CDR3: ASSATGDPEKLF
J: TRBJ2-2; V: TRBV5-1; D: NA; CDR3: ASSTGVQGELF
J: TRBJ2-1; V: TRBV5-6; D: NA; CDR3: ASSFTSPEEQF
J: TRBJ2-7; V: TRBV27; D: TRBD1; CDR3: ASSLSLGQGYEQY
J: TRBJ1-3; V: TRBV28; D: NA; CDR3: ATLAGEGNTIY
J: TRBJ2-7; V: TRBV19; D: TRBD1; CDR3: ASSILSTRTGSYEQY
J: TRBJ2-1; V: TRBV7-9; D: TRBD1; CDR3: ASSPTGVEQF
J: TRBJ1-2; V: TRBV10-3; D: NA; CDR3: AISEPSNGYT
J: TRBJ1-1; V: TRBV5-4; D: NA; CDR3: ASSIEIAQGEAF
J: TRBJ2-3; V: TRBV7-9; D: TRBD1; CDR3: ASSLSGQGTTDTQY
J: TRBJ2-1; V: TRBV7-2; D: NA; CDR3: ASSLDSTYPF
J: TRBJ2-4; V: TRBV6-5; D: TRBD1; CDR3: ASSRDRGLDIQY
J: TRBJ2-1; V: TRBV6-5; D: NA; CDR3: ASSSPSLREQF
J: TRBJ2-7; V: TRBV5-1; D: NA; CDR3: ASSFGGLYEQY
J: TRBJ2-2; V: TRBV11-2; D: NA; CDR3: ASSPRELF
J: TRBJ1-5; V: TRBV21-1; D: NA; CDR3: ASSRPPQEWGTSNQPQH
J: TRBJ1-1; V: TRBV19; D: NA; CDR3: ASSILPDTEAF
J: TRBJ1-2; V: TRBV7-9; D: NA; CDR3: ASSPLRQADLANYGYT
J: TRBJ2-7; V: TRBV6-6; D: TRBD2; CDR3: ASFSGGDPYEQY
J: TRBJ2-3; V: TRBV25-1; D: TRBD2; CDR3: ASSRLAGTDTQY
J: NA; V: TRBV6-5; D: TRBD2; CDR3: ASSYLEGLAYEQY
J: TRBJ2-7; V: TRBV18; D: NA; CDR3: ASSPGQGNEQY
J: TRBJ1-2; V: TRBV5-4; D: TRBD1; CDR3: ASSPRRDRTYGYT
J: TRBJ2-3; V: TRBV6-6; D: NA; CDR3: ASSYTGYGPDTQY
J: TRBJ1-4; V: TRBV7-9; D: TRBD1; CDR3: ASSLVGTGDEKLF
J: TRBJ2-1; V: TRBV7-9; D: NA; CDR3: ASSLGQKQF
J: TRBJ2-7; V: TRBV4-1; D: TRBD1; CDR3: ASSQVDRANEQY
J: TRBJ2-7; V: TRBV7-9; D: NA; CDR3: SSRAMGGTAGEWEQY
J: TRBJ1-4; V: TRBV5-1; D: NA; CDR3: ASSLGAGQEKLF
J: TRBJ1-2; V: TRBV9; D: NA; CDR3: ASSADTIGGYT
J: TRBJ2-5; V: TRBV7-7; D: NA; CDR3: ASSPTGQWGTGTQY
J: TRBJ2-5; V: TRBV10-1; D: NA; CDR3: ASSPGQKETQY
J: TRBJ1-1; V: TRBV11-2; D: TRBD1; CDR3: ASSWGQAGTEAF
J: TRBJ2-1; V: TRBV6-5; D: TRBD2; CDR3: ASSEGLAGGYQF
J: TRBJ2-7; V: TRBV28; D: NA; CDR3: ASSLWTTEQY
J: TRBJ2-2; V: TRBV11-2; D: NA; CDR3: ASSLGGQITGELF
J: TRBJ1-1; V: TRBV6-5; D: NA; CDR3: ASRWEVTF
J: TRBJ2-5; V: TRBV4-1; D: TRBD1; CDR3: ASSPQGAEETQY
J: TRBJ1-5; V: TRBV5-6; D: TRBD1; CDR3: ASSIDREQPQH
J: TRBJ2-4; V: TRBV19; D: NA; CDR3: ASSMVGRKNIQY
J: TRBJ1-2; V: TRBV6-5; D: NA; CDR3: ASSYSAGVNYGYT
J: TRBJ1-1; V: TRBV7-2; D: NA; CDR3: ASSLDFPAEAF
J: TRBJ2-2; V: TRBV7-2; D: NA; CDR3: ASSHTSTGELF
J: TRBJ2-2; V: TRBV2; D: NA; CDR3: ASSGRTSANTGELF
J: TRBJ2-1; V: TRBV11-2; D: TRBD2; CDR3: ASSSSAGGRHNEQF
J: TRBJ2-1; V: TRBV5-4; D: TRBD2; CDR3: ASSLSGGVHEQF